This T cell receptor (beta chain) was obtained from a study of T cells in Graves' hyperthyroidism and ophthalmopathy. RNA transcripts served as the template for amplifying TCR beta CDR3 regions. With the HTBI primer set, the TCR CDR3 went through a first round of RT-PCR. MiXCR, applied by TCRdb to the multiplex PCR reads, yields one record per CDR3 protein. The sample yields about 400,000 distinct CDR3 sequences, roughly 13% seen once. The V end was cut by 6 bases, the J end by 4 bases, with 19 bases between. Germline V gene lookup returns CDR1 MNHNS and CDR2 SASEGT. The CDR3 length is 15 residues. In this sample, this clonotype turned up a few times. Its antigen is as yet unknown. General observations from the study: In the blood, most expanded thyroid clonotypes above 0.001 appeared as well.

Criteria for exclusion of patients were uncontrolled infection, other autoimmune disease, pregnancy or lactation. Each diagnosis drew on symptoms, thyroxine, TRAb, thyroid ultrasound and orbital computed tomography findings. PBMCs were sourced from roughly 9.3 ml fresh peripheral blood. This chain joins TRBV6-1 and TRBJ2-7; D unclear. This TCR was recovered from a man aged 45 to 65 with Graves' ophthalmopathy. The specimen sequenced was blood. CDR3 in amino acids: CASRPMSEAVYEQYF. The CDR3 coding sequence is TGTGCCAGCAGACCCATGTCTGAGGCTGTTTACGAGCAGTACTTC.